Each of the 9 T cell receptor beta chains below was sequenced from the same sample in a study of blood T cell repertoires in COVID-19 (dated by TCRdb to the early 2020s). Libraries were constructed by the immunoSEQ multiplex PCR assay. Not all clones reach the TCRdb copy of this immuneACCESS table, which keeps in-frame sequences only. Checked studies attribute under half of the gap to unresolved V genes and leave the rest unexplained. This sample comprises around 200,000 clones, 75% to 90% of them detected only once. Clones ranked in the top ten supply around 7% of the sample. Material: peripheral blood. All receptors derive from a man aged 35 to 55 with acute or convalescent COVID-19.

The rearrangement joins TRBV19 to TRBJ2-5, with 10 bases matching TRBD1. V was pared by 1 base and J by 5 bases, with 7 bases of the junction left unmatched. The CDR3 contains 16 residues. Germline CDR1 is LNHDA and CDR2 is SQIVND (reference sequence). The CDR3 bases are TGTGCCAGTAGTATAGGAACCGGGACAGGGGTGGAGACCCAGTACTTC. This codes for CASSIGTGTGVETQYF. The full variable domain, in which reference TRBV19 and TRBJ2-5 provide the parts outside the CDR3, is DGGITQSPKYLFRKEGQNVTLSCEQNLNHDAMYWYRQDPGQGLRLIYYSQIVNDFQKGDIAEGYSVSREKKESFPLTVTSAQKNPTAFYLCASSIGTGTGVETQYFGPGTRLLVL.

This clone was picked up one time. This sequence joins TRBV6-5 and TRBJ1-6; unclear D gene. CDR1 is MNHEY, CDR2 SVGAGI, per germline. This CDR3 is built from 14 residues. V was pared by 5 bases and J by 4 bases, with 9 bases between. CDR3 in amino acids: CASSLQVYNSPLHF. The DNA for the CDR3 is TGTGCCAGCAGTCTCCAGGTTTATAATTCACCCCTCCACTTT.

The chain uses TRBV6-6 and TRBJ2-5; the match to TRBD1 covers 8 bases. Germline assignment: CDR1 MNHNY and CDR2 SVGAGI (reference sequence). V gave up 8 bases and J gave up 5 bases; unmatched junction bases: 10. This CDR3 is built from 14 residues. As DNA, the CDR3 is TGTGCCAGCCTGGCGGGCAGGGGGCGGGAGACCCAGTACTTC. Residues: CASLAGRGRETQYF.

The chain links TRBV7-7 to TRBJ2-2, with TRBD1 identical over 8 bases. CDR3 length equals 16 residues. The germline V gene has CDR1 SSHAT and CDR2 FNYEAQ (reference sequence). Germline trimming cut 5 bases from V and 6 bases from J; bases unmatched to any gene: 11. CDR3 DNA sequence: TGTGCCAGCAGCACGCGACAGGGGTTTGGGTCCGGGGAGCTGTTTTTT. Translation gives CASSTRQGFGSGELFF.

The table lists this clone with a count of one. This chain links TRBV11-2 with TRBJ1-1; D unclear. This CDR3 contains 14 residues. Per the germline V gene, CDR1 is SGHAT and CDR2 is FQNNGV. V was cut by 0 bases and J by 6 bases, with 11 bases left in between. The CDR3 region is CASSLEREGAEAFF. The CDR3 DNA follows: TGTGCCAGCAGCTTAGAACGGGAAGGCGCTGAAGCTTTCTTT.

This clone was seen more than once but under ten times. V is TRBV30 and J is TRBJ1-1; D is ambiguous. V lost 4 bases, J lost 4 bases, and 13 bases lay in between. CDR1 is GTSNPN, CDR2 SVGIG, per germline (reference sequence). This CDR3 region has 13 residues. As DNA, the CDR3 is TGTGCCTGGACCTTGATCCTCGGCACTGAAGCTTTCTTT. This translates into CAWTLILGTEAFF. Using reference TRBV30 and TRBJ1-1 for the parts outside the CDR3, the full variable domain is SQTIHQWPATLVQPVGSPLSLECTVEGTSNPNLYWYRQAAGRGLQLLFYSVGIGQISSEVPQNLSASRPQDRQFILSSKKLLLSDSGFYLCAWTLILGTEAFFGQGTRLTVV.

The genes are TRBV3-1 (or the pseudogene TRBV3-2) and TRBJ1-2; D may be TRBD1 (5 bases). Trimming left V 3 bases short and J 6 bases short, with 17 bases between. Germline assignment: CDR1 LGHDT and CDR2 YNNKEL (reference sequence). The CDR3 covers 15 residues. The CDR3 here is CASSHFPGQDDGYTF. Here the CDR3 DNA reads TGTGCCAGCAGCCATTTCCCAGGGCAGGACGATGGCTACACCTTC.

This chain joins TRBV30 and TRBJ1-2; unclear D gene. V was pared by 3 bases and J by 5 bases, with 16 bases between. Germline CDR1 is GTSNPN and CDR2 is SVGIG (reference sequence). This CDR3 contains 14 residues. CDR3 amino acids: CAWSDETTQYGYTF. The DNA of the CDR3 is TGTGCCTGGAGCGACGAGACGACTCAATATGGCTACACCTTC.

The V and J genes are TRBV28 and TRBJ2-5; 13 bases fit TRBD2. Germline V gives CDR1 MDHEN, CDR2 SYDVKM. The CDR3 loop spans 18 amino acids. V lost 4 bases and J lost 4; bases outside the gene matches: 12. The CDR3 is CASSWDAGTSGDGETQYF. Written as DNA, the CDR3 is TGTGCCAGCAGTTGGGACGCAGGGACTAGCGGGGATGGAGAGACCCAGTACTTC.